Listed below are T cell receptor beta chains from one sample, sequenced in a study of T cells in Graves' hyperthyroidism and ophthalmopathy. A single record per CDR3 protein comes from TCRdb applying MiXCR to the multiplex PCR reads. The sample holds about 600,000 distinct CDR3 sequences; about 14% are singletons and the top ten take roughly an eighth. Input material: blood. These receptors all come from a woman in her fifties or sixties with Graves' ophthalmopathy. The CDR3 runs from the conserved cysteine through the conserved F or W. D genes are given only for firm matches. Part of the rows lack a size; the others show once, few, many or a class for expanded clones.

CASSSYEAETQYF	TGTGCCAGCAGCTCTTATGAAGCCGAGACCCAGTACTTC	TRBJ2-5	many	.	TRBV2
CASSWRTSGRVGELFF	TGTGCCAGCAGCTGGAGGACTAGCGGGAGAGTTGGGGAGCTGTTTTTT	TRBJ2-2	.	TRBD2	TRBV5-6
CASTKLAIGIVNTGELFF	TGTGCCAGCACCAAACTCGCTATAGGGATAGTGAACACCGGGGAGCTGTTTTTT	TRBJ2-2	many	.	TRBV11-1
CASSTLVTGTDTQYF	TGCGCCAGCAGCACATTAGTGACCGGCACAGATACGCAGTATTTT	TRBJ2-3	.	.	TRBV5-1
CAWSVQDYSYEQYF	TGTGCCTGGAGTGTACAGGACTACTCCTACGAGCAGTACTTC	TRBJ2-7	many	.	TRBV30
CASTIVPGPKTNTGELFF	TGTGCCAGCACCATAGTACCGGGACCAAAAACGAACACCGGGGAGCTGTTTTTT	TRBJ2-2	few	.	TRBV3-2
CASSLGAGQSYEQYF	TGTGCCAGCAGCTTAGGAGCCGGACAGTCCTACGAGCAGTACTTC	TRBJ2-7	many	.	TRBV7-2
CASSPHLHMNTEAFF	TGCGCCAGCAGCCCACACTTACACATGAACACTGAAGCTTTCTTT	TRBJ1-1	few	.	TRBV4-3
CASSLASGRALFGEQFF	TGTGCCAGCAGCTTAGCTAGCGGGAGGGCCCTATTCGGTGAGCAGTTCTTC	TRBJ2-1	many	TRBD2	TRBV11-1
CSAKGASGRYEQFF	TGCAGTGCTAAAGGGGCTAGCGGGAGATATGAGCAGTTCTTC	TRBJ2-1	.	TRBD2	TRBV20-1
CASSKGREQYF	TGTGCCAGCAGCAAAGGGCGCGAGCAGTACTTC	TRBJ2-7	many	.	TRBV7-2
CASGPAGIGQYF	TGTGCCAGCGGCCCCGCGGGAATAGGGCAGTACTTC	TRBJ2-7	many	.	TRBV7-2
CASSRGFGQPQHF	TGTGCCAGCAGCCGGGGGTTCGGGCAGCCCCAGCATTTT	TRBJ1-5	few	.	TRBV11-2
CASSPGMATRNTGELFF	TGTGCCAGCAGTCCGGGAATGGCGACTCGAAACACCGGGGAGCTGTTTTTT	TRBJ2-2	many	.	TRBV28
CATSELADQETQYF	TGTGCCACCAGTGAACTAGCGGACCAAGAGACCCAGTACTTC	TRBJ2-5	.	TRBD2	TRBV24-1
CASSLGFNNEQFF	TGCGCCAGCAGCTTGGGCTTCAACAATGAGCAGTTCTTC	TRBJ2-1	.	.	TRBV5-1
CASNRVRAYNEQFF	TGTGCCAGTAACAGGGTACGGGCCTACAATGAGCAGTTCTTC	TRBJ2-1	many	.	TRBV28
CASSDRSGELFF	TGTGCCAGCAGCGACAGGTCCGGGGAGCTGTTTTTT	TRBJ2-2	many	.	TRBV28
CASSPAGTGVIGTDTQYF	TGTGCCAGCAGTCCCGCCGGGACAGGGGTTATTGGCACAGATACGCAGTATTTT	TRBJ2-3	many	TRBD1	TRBV12-3/TRBV12-4
CAWSGQVNQPQHF	TGTGCCTGGAGTGGACAGGTCAATCAGCCCCAGCATTTT	TRBJ1-5	many	.	TRBV30
CASSQAGGLAPRTQYF	TGTGCCAGCAGCCAAGCAGGGGGACTAGCGCCTAGAACGCAGTATTTT	TRBJ2-3	few	TRBD2	TRBV3-1
CASSLAYTQYF	TGTGCCAGCAGCTTGGCGTATACGCAGTATTTT	TRBJ2-3	.	.	TRBV5-6
CATKVAARGGTGELFF	TGTGCCACCAAGGTAGCAGCCCGAGGCGGCACCGGGGAGCTGTTTTTT	TRBJ2-2	many	.	TRBV6-2/TRBV6-3
CASSWSGSTEAFF	TGCGCCAGCAGCTGGTCGGGGAGCACTGAAGCTTTCTTT	TRBJ1-1	.	.	TRBV5-1
CASSFIGLEGYTF	TGTGCCAGCAGTTTTATCGGGCTTGAGGGCTACACCTTC	TRBJ1-2	few	.	TRBV28
CASSQTPGTSADTQYF	TGCGCCAGCAGCCAAACCCCCGGGACTAGCGCAGATACGCAGTATTTT	TRBJ2-3	many	TRBD2	TRBV5-1
CASSLALAELSNQPQHF	TGTGCCAGCAGTTTAGCGCTGGCAGAACTTAGCAATCAGCCCCAGCATTTT	TRBJ1-5	many	.	TRBV12-3/TRBV12-4
CASSRFSGSQNTGELFF	TGTGCCAGCAGTAGATTTAGCGGGAGTCAAAACACCGGGGAGCTGTTTTTT	TRBJ2-2	few	TRBD2	TRBV12-3/TRBV12-4
CATLKGLDRAKNIQYF	TGTGCCACCCTGAAGGGGCTGGACAGGGCGAAAAACATTCAGTACTTC	TRBJ2-4	many	TRBD1	TRBV2
CASSYSPAEANYNEQFF	TGTGCCAGCAGTTACTCCCCCGCCGAAGCGAACTACAATGAGCAGTTCTTC	TRBJ2-1	many	.	TRBV6-5
CASSLSYATGVRTDTQYF	TGTGCCAGCAGTTTATCGTACGCCACAGGGGTGAGGACAGATACGCAGTATTTT	TRBJ2-3	many	TRBD1	TRBV27
CASSRDPGENYGYTF	TGCGCCAGCAGCCGGGACCCAGGCGAAAACTATGGCTACACCTTC	TRBJ1-2	many	.	TRBV4-1
CSARDNRGSYNEQFF	TGCAGTGCTAGAGATAACAGGGGGTCCTACAATGAGCAGTTCTTC	TRBJ2-1	.	TRBD1	TRBV20-1
CASSKTAPHTDTQYF	TGTGCCAGCAGCAAGACAGCACCTCACACAGATACGCAGTATTTT	TRBJ2-3	many	.	TRBV12-3/TRBV12-4
CSAQTPGTFQETQYF	TGCAGTGCTCAAACTCCGGGGACTTTCCAAGAGACCCAGTACTTC	TRBJ2-5	many	.	TRBV20-1
CASRTTGNYEQYF	TGTGCCAGCAGAACGACAGGAAACTACGAGCAGTACTTC	TRBJ2-7	.	.	TRBV28
CAISESRGAGATHEQFF	TGTGCCATCAGTGAGTCGAGAGGGGCGGGAGCAACCCATGAGCAGTTCTTC	TRBJ2-1	.	TRBD2	TRBV10-3
CSVEDQGDGTGELFF	TGCAGCGTTGAAGATCAAGGGGATGGAACCGGGGAGCTGTTTTTT	TRBJ2-2	.	.	TRBV29-1
CATRQARTSGSGSDTQYF	TGTGCCACAAGACAGGCTAGGACTAGCGGGAGCGGGTCAGATACGCAGTATTTT	TRBJ2-3	.	TRBD2	TRBV27
CATSRDPGLSYEQYF	TGTGCCACCAGCAGAGATCCGGGTCTGTCCTACGAGCAGTACTTC	TRBJ2-7	many	.	TRBV15
CASSLPSLAFGSGNTIYF	TGTGCCAGCAGCCTTCCCTCCCTGGCGTTCGGCTCTGGAAACACCATATATTTT	TRBJ1-3	.	.	TRBV7-9
CASTQQGFSGANVLTF	TGTGCCAGCACCCAACAGGGTTTCTCTGGGGCCAACGTCCTGACTTTC	TRBJ2-6	many	.	TRBV2